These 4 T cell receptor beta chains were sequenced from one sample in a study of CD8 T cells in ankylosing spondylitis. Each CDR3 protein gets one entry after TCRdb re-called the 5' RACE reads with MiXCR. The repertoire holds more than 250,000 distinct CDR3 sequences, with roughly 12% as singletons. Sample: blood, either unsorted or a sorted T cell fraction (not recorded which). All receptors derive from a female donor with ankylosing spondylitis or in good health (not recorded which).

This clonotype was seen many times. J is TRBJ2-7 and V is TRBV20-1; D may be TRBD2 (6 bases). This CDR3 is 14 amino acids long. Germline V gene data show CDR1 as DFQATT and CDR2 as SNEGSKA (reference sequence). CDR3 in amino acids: CSADGVRDIYEQYF. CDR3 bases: TGCAGCGCAGATGGAGTGCGGGATATCTACGAGCAGTACTTC.

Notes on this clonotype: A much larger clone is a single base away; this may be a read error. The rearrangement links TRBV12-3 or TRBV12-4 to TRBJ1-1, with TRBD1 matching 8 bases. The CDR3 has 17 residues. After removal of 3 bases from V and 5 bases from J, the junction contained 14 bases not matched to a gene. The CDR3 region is CASSFGAWGTGETEAFF. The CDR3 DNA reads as TGTGCCAGCAGTTTTGGCGCGTGGGGGACAGGAGAAACTGAAGCTTTCTTT.

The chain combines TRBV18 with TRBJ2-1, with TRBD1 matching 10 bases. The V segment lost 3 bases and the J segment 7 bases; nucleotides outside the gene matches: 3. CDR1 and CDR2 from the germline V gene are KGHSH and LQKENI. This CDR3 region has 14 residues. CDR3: CASSPGQGWNEQFF. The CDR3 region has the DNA TGTGCCAGCTCACCGGGACAGGGGTGGAATGAGCAGTTCTTC.

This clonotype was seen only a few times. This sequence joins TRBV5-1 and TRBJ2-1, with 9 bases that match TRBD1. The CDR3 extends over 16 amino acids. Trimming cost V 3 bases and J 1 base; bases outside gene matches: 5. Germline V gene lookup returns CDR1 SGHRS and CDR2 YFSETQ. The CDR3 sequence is CASSWRTGESYNEQFF. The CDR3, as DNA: TGCGCCAGCAGCTGGAGGACAGGGGAGTCCTACAATGAGCAGTTCTTC.